A single sample gave rise to the 8 T cell receptor beta chains below, sequenced in a study of identical twins. TCRdb redid the calling of the 5' RACE reads with MiXCR, one entry per CDR3 protein. The sample has around 960,000 distinct CDR3 sequences, about 12% seen once; the top ten hold under 2%. The same sample was also studied in work on yellow fever vaccine responses in identical twins.

Material for sequencing was PBMCs. The receptors stem from a woman between 18 and 30 years old in good health.

This clonotype was detected only a few times. The chain carries TRBV7-2 and TRBJ2-1; TRBD2 agrees at 9 bases. The germline gives CDR1 SGHTA, CDR2 FQGNSA. This CDR3 is 15 amino acids long. J gave up 8 bases and V 4 bases, and 9 bases lay outside the gene matches. Written as DNA, the CDR3 is TGTGCCAGCAGCTACCAACTAGCGGGTTATCATGAGCAGTTCTTC. Translated, it gives CASSYQLAGYHEQFF.

In DNA form, the CDR3 reads TGTGCCAGCAGTAGTAGTAGCTTTTATGGGGGCACCTACACAGATACGCAGTATTTT. Residues: CASSSSSFYGGTYTDTQYF. The gene calls are TRBV28 and TRBJ2-3; the D gene is possibly TRBD1 (6 bases). Trimming pared 5 bases from V and 2 bases from J, leaving 26 bases between. This CDR3 has 19 amino acids. Germline lookup yields CDR1 MDHEN and CDR2 SYDVKM.

This clonotype was recorded a few times. This sequence joins TRBV3-1 and TRBJ1-2; 7 bases fit TRBD1. This CDR3 spans 14 amino acids. Germline loops: CDR1 LGHDT, CDR2 YNNKEL (reference sequence). After removal of 4 bases from V and 4 bases from J, the junction contained 6 bases not matched to a gene. The CDR3 nucleotides read TGTGCCAGCAGCCCAGCGGACAGGCTCTATGGCTACACCTTC. Protein product: CASSPADRLYGYTF.

This clonotype was observed a few times. This chain connects TRBV29-1 to TRBJ2-7; 8 positions match TRBD1. The CDR3 is 15 residues long. Looked up from germline, CDR1 is SQVTM and CDR2 is ANQGSEA. The V gene end was trimmed by 0 bases and the J gene end by 4 bases; junction bases not matched to a gene: 8. The DNA of the CDR3 is TGCAGCGTTGAAGAGCTGCAGGGGGCAGGGTACGAGCAGTACTTC. Its protein is CSVEELQGAGYEQYF.

The chain links TRBV7-9 to TRBJ1-1; no firm D call. Germline CDR1 and CDR2: SEHNR and FQNEAQ (reference sequence). The CDR3 loop spans 15 amino acids. The germline V and J ends were trimmed by 4 bases and 0 bases, with 12 bases remaining between them. In DNA form, the CDR3 reads TGTGCCAGCAGCTCATCGACGGGGATGAACACTGAAGCTTTCTTT. Protein product: CASSSSTGMNTEAFF.

This clonotype was seen repeatedly, ten times or more. This rearrangement joins TRBV12-3 or TRBV12-4 to TRBJ2-1; D perhaps matches TRBD2 (7 bases). The V end lost 6 bases, the J end lost 8 bases, and 14 bases lay between the germline ends. This CDR3 contains 13 residues. DNA of the CDR3: TGTGCCAGCAGGTCCGGGGGGCCGGATGAGCAGTTCTTC. This encodes CASRSGGPDEQFF.

This clonotype was seen at least ten times. V and J are TRBV20-1 and TRBJ2-7, with D tentatively TRBD1 (6 bases). Germline lookup yields CDR1 DFQATT and CDR2 SNEGSKA (reference sequence). V lost 6 bases and J lost 4, with 19 bases in between. The CDR3 totals 14 residues. CDR3 DNA sequence: TGCAGTGCACAGGGACGGTTTAGATCTTACGAGCAGTACTTC. Encoded protein: CSAQGRFRSYEQYF.

The J gene is TRBJ2-7, the V gene TRBV11-2; possibly TRBD2 for D (6 bases). V lost 4 bases to trimming and J lost 3 bases, with 10 bases between them. Germline V gene data show CDR1 as SGHAT and CDR2 as FQNNGV. The CDR3 sequence is 13 residues long. CDR3 residues: CASSSGTYYEQYF. For the CDR3, the DNA is TGTGCCAGCAGCTCTGGGACTTACTACGAGCAGTACTTC.